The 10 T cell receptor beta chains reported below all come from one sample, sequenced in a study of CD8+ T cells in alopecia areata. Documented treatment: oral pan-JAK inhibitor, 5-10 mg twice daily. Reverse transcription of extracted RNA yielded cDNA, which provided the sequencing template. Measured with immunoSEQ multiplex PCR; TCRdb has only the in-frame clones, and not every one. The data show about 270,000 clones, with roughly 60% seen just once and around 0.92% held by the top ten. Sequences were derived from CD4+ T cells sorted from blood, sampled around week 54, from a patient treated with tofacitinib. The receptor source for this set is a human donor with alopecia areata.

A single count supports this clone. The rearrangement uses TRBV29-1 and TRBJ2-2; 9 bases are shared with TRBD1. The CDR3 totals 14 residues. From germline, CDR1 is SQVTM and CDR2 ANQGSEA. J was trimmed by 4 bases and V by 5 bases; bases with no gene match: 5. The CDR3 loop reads CSVPGQGRTGELFF. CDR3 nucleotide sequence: TGCAGCGTTCCCGGACAGGGGCGCACCGGGGAGCTGTTTTTT.

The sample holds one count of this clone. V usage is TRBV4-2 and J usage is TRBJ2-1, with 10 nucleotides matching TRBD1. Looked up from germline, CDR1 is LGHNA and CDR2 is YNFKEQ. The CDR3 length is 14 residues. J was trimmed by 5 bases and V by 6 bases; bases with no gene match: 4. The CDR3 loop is CASRPGQGNNEQFF. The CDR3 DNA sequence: TGTGCCAGCAGGCCGGGACAGGGGAACAATGAGCAGTTCTTC.

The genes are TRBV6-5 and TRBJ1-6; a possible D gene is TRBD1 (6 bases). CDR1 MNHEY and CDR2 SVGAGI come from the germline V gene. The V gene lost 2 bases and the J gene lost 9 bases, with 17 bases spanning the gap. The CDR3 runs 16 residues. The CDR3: CASSYRVTGGGSPLHF. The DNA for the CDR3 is TGTGCCAGCAGTTACCGAGTGACAGGAGGTGGTTCACCCCTCCACTTT.

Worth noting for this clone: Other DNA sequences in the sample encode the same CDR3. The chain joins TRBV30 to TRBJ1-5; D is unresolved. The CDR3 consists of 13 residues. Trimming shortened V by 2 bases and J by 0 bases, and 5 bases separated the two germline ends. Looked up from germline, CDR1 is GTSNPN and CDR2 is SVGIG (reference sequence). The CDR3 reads CAWSPNSNQPQHF. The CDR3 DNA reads TGTGCCTGGAGTCCAAATAGCAATCAGCCCCAGCATTTT.

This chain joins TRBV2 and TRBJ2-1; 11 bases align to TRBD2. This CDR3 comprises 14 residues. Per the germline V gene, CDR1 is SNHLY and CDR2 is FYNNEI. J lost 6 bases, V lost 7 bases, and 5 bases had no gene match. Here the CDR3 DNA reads TGTGCCAGCACACTAGCGGGGGCTATCAATGAGCAGTTCTTC. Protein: CASTLAGAINEQFF.

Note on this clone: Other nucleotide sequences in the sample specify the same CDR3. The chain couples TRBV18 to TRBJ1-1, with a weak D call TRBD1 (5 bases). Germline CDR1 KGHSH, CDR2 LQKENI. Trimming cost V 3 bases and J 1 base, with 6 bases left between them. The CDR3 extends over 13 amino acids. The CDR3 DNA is TGTGCCAGCTCACCGGGGCGGAACACTGAAGCTTTCTTT. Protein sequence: CASSPGRNTEAFF.

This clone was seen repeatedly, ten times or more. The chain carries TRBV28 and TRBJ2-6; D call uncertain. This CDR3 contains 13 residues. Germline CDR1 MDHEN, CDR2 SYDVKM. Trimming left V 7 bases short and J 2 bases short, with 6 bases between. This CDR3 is CASTWTGANVLTF. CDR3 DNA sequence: TGTGCCAGCACATGGACTGGGGCCAACGTCCTGACTTTC.

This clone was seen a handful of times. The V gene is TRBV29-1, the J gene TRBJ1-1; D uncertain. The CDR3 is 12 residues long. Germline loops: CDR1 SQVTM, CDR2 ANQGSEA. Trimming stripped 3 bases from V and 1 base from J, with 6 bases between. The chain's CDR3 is CSVEAENTEAFF. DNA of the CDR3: TGCAGCGTTGAGGCAGAGAACACTGAAGCTTTCTTT.

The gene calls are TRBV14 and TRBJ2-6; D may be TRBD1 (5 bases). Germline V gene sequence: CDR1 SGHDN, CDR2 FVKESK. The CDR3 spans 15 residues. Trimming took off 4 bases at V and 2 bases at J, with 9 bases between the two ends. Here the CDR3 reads CASSLRGTGANVLTF. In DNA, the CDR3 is TGTGCCAGCAGCCTAAGGGGCACTGGGGCCAACGTCCTGACTTTC.

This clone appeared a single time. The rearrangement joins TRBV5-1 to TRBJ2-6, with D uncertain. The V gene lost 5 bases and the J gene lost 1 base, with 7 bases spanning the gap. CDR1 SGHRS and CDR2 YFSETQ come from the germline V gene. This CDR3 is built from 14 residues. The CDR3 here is CASSTGSGANVLTF. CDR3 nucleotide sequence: TGCGCCAGCAGTACGGGTTCTGGGGCCAACGTCCTGACTTTC.